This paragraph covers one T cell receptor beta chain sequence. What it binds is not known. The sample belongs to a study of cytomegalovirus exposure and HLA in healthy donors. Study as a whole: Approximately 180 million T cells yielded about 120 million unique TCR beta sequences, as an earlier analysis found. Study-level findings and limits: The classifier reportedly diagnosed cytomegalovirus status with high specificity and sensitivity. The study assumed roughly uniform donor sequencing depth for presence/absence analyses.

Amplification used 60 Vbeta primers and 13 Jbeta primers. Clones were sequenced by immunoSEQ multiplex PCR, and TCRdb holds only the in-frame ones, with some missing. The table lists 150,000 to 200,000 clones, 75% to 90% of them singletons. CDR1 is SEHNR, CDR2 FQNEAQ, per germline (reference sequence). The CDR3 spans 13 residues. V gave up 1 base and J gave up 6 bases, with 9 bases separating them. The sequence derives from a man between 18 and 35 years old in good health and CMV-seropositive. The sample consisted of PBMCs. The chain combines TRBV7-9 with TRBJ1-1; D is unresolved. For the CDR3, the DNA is TGTGCCAGCAGCTTAGACGATAGCGCTGAAGCTTTCTTT. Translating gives CASSLDDSAEAFF. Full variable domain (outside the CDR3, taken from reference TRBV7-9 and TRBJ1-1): DTGVSQNPRHKITKRGQNVTFRCDPISEHNRLYWYRQTLGQGPEFLTYFQNEAQLEKSRLLSDRFSAERPKGSFSTLEIQRTEQGDSAMYLCASSLDDSAEAFFGQGTRLTVV.